The 23 T cell receptor beta chains below come from one sample, sequenced in a study of shared clonotypes between healthy human individuals. Generated by immunoSEQ multiplex PCR, the TCRdb table keeps only in-frame clones and is missing some. Here the sample spans roughly 2.1 million clones, just over 90% being singletons. Naive CD8 cells lacked CD45RO and underwent positive selection for CCR7, leaving out terminally differentiated effector memory CD45RA+ cells. Sequencing was performed on naive CD8+ T cells from PBMCs. Source of these receptors: a man between 18 and 35 years old in good health. Some clones in this sample may be carry-over from other donors' samples.

J is TRBJ2-3 and V is TRBV7-2; D remains unclear. Germline lookup yields CDR1 SGHTA and CDR2 FQGNSA. Trimming pared 0 bases from V and 0 bases from J, leaving 7 bases between. This CDR3 contains 15 residues. The DNA for the CDR3 is TGTGCCAGCAGCTTAGCTACAGCTAGCACAGATACGCAGTATTTT. Its translation: CASSLATASTDTQYF.

The chain is built from TRBV6-1 and TRBJ1-2; tentative D call: TRBD1 (5 bases). The germline V gene has CDR1 MNHNS and CDR2 SASEGT. This CDR3 has 16 amino acids. The germline V and J ends were trimmed by 3 bases and 3 bases, with 17 bases remaining between them. As DNA, the CDR3 is TGTGCCAGCAGTGACCCAGACCCGGGGCTGGACTATGGCTACACCTTC. Its protein product is CASSDPDPGLDYGYTF.

The rearrangement uses TRBV11-2 and TRBJ2-5; either TRBD1 or TRBD2 may fit D (5 bases each). The CDR3 runs to 15 residues. The ends were cut back, 6 bases at V and 2 bases at J, with 16 bases in the middle. The germline CDR1 and CDR2 sequences are SGHAT and FQNNGV. The CDR3 DNA follows: TGTGCCAGCAGAGGGACGGGGCGAAGACAAGAGACCCAGTACTTC. It is translated as CASRGTGRRQETQYF.

This chain uses TRBV6-1 with TRBJ2-5; D unclear. There are 15 residues in the CDR3. CDR1 and CDR2 from the germline V gene are MNHNS and SASEGT. The ends were cut back, 4 bases at V and 0 bases at J, with 12 bases in the middle. This chain's CDR3 is CASSGRTLYQETQYF. CDR3 nucleotides: TGTGCCAGCAGTGGGCGCACCTTGTACCAAGAGACCCAGTACTTC.

V gene TRBV10-3 combines with J gene TRBJ2-3; D is possibly TRBD2 (5 bases). The CDR3 consists of 14 residues. The germline V gene has CDR1 ENHRY and CDR2 SYGVKD. The ends were cut back, 2 bases at V and 3 bases at J, with 9 bases in the middle. CDR3 protein: CAISERGLTDTQYF. The CDR3 DNA follows: TGTGCCATCAGTGAGAGAGGGCTGACAGATACGCAGTATTTT.

The chain is built from TRBV6-5 and TRBJ1-4; D unresolved. V dropped 3 bases and J dropped 8 bases, with 10 bases sitting between them. This CDR3 is 13 amino acids long. Germline-derived CDR1 and CDR2 are MNHEY and SVGAGI. The DNA of the CDR3 is TGTGCCAGCAGTTATACGGGTGGAGAAAAACTGTTTTTT. Protein sequence: CASSYTGGEKLFF.

The rearrangement links TRBV7-2 to TRBJ2-2; tentatively, D is TRBD2 (5 bases). V shed 4 bases and J shed 2 bases, with 14 bases lying between them. CDR1 and CDR2 from the germline V gene are SGHTA and FQGNSA. The CDR3 runs to 16 residues. CDR3 DNA: TGTGCCAGCAGCTCCCCCTCGCGGGCCAACACCGGGGAGCTGTTTTTT. The encoded protein is CASSSPSRANTGELFF.

V and J are TRBV28 and TRBJ2-3; D may be TRBD2 (6 bases). Trimming cost V 4 bases and J 5 bases, with 19 bases left between them. CDR1 MDHEN and CDR2 SYDVKM come from the germline V gene. The CDR3 spans 16 residues. CDR3 bases: TGTGCCAGCAGTTGGGGTTCCGGGAGCGACGGAGATACGCAGTATTTT. Translation gives CASSWGSGSDGDTQYF.

V is TRBV28 and J is TRBJ2-1; D remains ambiguous. The V gene's germline CDR1 is MDHEN and CDR2 SYDVKM. This CDR3 has 15 amino acids. Trimming cost V 4 bases and J 4 bases, with 14 bases left between them. The CDR3 region is CASSSLPKAYNEQFF. The CDR3 DNA is TGTGCCAGCAGTTCCCTACCAAAGGCGTACAATGAGCAGTTCTTC.

The genes are TRBV7-2 and TRBJ2-7; TRBD1 agrees at 8 bases. This CDR3 spans 15 amino acids. The germline V gene has CDR1 SGHTA and CDR2 FQGNSA. V lost 5 bases and J lost 5; bases outside the gene matches: 11. Here the CDR3 DNA reads TGTGCCAGCAGCGAATACAGGACAGGGAGGCACGAGCAGTACTTC. Translating it yields CASSEYRTGRHEQYF. Combining the CDR3 with reference TRBV7-2 and TRBJ2-7 gives the whole variable domain GAGVSQSPSNKVTEKGKDVELRCDPISGHTALYWYRQSLGQGLEFLIYFQGNSAPDKSGLPSDRFSAERTGGSVSTLTIQRTQQEDSAVYLCASSEYRTGRHEQYFGPGTRLTVT.

This clone was detected once. J is TRBJ2-5 and V is TRBV7-2, with 13 bases identical to TRBD2. There are 15 residues in the CDR3. V gave up 4 bases and J gave up 7 bases; unmatched junction bases: 6. CDR1 SGHTA and CDR2 FQGNSA come from the germline V gene. For the CDR3, the DNA is TGTGCCAGCAGCTGGGGGACTAGCGGGACAGGGACCCAGTACTTC. Protein sequence: CASSWGTSGTGTQYF.

This chain joins TRBV5-6 and TRBJ2-1; 9 nucleotides line up with TRBD2. V was pared by 0 bases and J by 4 bases, with 2 bases of the junction left unmatched. From germline, CDR1 is SGHDT and CDR2 YYEEEE. The CDR3 sequence is 15 residues long. The CDR3, as DNA: TGTGCCAGCAGCTTGGCGAGCGGGGGGTACAATGAGCAGTTCTTC. Protein sequence: CASSLASGGYNEQFF.

The rearrangement uses TRBV29-1 and TRBJ2-7; 8 bases fit TRBD1. With V trimmed by 5 bases and J by 7 bases, 10 bases remained unmatched. CDR3 size: 13 residues. The germline CDR1 and CDR2 sequences are SQVTM and ANQGSEA. This CDR3 is CSVFEGRGREQYF. The CDR3 nucleotides are TGCAGCGTTTTCGAGGGCAGGGGGCGAGAGCAGTACTTC.

V gene TRBV5-1 combines with J gene TRBJ2-7, with unresolved D. Trimming shortened V by 5 bases and J by 5 bases, and 14 bases separated the two germline ends. The CDR3 has 13 amino acids. Germline CDR1 and CDR2: SGHRS and YFSETQ. The CDR3 bases are TGCGCCAGCAGGGTTGGGGATGGGCACGAGCAGTACTTC. It specifies CASRVGDGHEQYF.

CDR3 nucleotides: TGTGCCAGCAGCGGGCGGGACAGGACCTACGAGCAGTACTTC. Encoded protein: CASSGRDRTYEQYF. The chain couples TRBV4-2 to TRBJ2-7; 8 bases fit TRBD1. Per germline, CDR1 LGHNA and CDR2 YNFKEQ. The CDR3 length is 14 residues. Trimming removed 5 bases from V and 2 bases from J; junction bases left unmatched: 5.

The chain links TRBV27 to TRBJ2-7; 7 nucleotides align to TRBD2. J lost 6 bases, V lost 3 bases, and 8 bases had no gene match. Germline-derived CDR1 and CDR2 are MNHEY and SMNVEV (reference sequence). The CDR3 extends over 14 amino acids. The CDR3 nucleotides are TGTGCCAGCAGTTTCCGGGACTACCCCCTCGAGCAGTACTTC. This gives the protein CASSFRDYPLEQYF.

This clone came up once. The CDR3 region has the DNA TGTGCCAGCAGCTTGGAACAGGGGAACACCGGGGAGCTGTTTTTT. Translated: CASSLEQGNTGELFF. This rearrangement joins TRBV5-5 to TRBJ2-2; tentative D call: TRBD1 (6 bases). Trimming took off 0 bases at V and 1 base at J, with 7 bases between the two ends. The CDR3 is 15 residues long. Germline assignment: CDR1 SGHKS and CDR2 YYEKEE (reference sequence).

The V call is TRBV7-2, the J call TRBJ2-3; TRBD2 matches at 8 bases. The trim removed 1 base at V and 0 bases at J, leaving 9 bases unmatched. The CDR3 runs 18 residues. Per the germline V gene, CDR1 is SGHTA and CDR2 is FQGNSA. CDR3 protein: CASSLGPSGYPSTDTQYF. The CDR3 DNA follows: TGTGCCAGCAGCTTAGGTCCTAGCGGGTATCCTAGCACAGATACGCAGTATTTT.

V is TRBV28 and J is TRBJ2-7, with a weak D call TRBD2 (5 bases). Trimming stripped 4 bases from V and 4 bases from J, with 14 bases between. The CDR3 loop spans 14 amino acids. Germline V gene lookup returns CDR1 MDHEN and CDR2 SYDVKM. The CDR3 is CASSSPDLVYEQYF. CDR3 coding DNA: TGTGCCAGCAGTTCCCCGGACTTGGTATACGAGCAGTACTTC. Filled out from reference TRBV28 and TRBJ2-7, the complete variable domain reads DVKVTQSSRYLVKRTGEKVFLECVQDMDHENMFWYRQDPGLGLRLIYFSYDVKMKEKGDIPEGYSVSREKKERFSLILESASTNQTSMYLCASSSPDLVYEQYFGPGTRLTVT.

V gene TRBV27 combines with J gene TRBJ2-1, with no clear D. Germline V gene lookup returns CDR1 MNHEY and CDR2 SMNVEV (reference sequence). The germline V and J ends were trimmed by 4 bases and 7 bases, with 17 bases remaining between them. This CDR3 region has 15 residues. The DNA for the CDR3 is TGTGCCAGCAGTTCACCGGGTCTATTGAGGAATGAGCAGTTCTTC. Encoded protein: CASSSPGLLRNEQFF.

Comment on this clone: This same CDR3 is encoded by further DNA sequences in the sample. This chain connects TRBV7-3 to TRBJ2-1; TRBD1 matches 8 bases. The CDR3 runs to 14 residues. The germline CDR1 and CDR2 sequences are SGHTA and FQGTGA. The junction had 4 bases not matched to a gene; V was cut back by 6 bases and J by 3 bases. The CDR3 DNA is TGTGCCAGCAGTCTCGGACAGGGCTACAATGAGCAGTTCTTC. Its translation: CASSLGQGYNEQFF.

The rearrangement links TRBV2 to TRBJ1-3; D is unresolved. The CDR3 contains 11 residues. The V end lost 10 bases, the J end lost 4 bases, and 8 bases lay between the germline ends. Germline CDR1 SNHLY, CDR2 FYNNEI. CDR3 sequence reads: CATIRGNTIYF. In DNA, the CDR3 is TGTGCCACTATACGGGGAAACACCATATATTTT.

This clone was counted once. The rearrangement uses TRBV9 and TRBJ1-2; 7 bases line up with TRBD1. The germline V gene encodes CDR1 SGDLS and CDR2 YYNGEE. The CDR3 is made up of 16 amino acids. With 4 bases clipped from V and 4 bases from J, the junction kept 13 bases outside the gene matches. The CDR3 DNA reads TGTGCCAGCAGCAGACCTAGGGACAGAAGATTCTATGGCTACACCTTC. This gives the protein CASSRPRDRRFYGYTF.